This entry describes one T cell receptor beta chain. No antigen is known for it. The repertoire was sequenced with immunoSEQ multiplex PCR; TCRdb's copy has only in-frame clones and lacks some. There are about 68,000 clones in the sample; 84% occur only once, and about 4.6% lies in the top ten. Thawed PBMCs were FACS-sorted into unstimulated CD4+CD25+CD127- regulatory T cells, CD4+CD25- non-regulatory cells, CD4 and CD8 cells. The data are from a study of Tregs in tolerant kidney transplant recipients. Findings and limits, study-wide: Few patients were studied, so findings need validation in larger groups. This study did not directly address biological reproducibility. Activated donor B cell expansion appeared to reveal the most relevant donor-specific TCRbeta repertoire.

Germline V CDR1 and CDR2: SGHRS, YFSETQ. Trimming took 7 bases from V and 1 from J; bases not matched to a gene: 6. The CDR3 spans 14 residues. The chain combines TRBV5-1 with TRBJ1-1; 8 bases fit TRBD1. Sample: CD4+ T cells from blood. This TCR was recovered from a human donor in good health. CDR3 coding DNA: TGCGCCAGCGGCCAACAGGGGGGGAACACTGAAGCTTTCTTT. It yields the protein CASGQQGGNTEAFF. The complete variable domain, with remaining parts taken from reference TRBV5-1 and TRBJ1-1, reads KAGVTQTPRYLIKTRGQQVTLSCSPISGHRSVSWYQQTPGQGLQFLFEYFSETQRNKGNFPGRFSGRQFSNSRSEMNVSTLELGDSALYLCASGQQGGNTEAFFGQGTRLTVV.